The 30 T cell receptor beta chains presented below share a single source sample, sequenced in a study of beta chain features in type 1 diabetes. All of the isolated RNA was reverse transcribed, so expressed TCRB transcripts were sequenced. Some clones are missing from TCRdb's copy, which holds only in-frame ones; the method was immunoSEQ multiplex PCR. Altogether under 450,000 clones are present, more than 12% being singletons, with the ten largest covering 0.019%. What was sequenced was naive CD4+ T cells from blood. The receptors originated from a woman between 18 and 29 years old in good health.

This rearrangement joins TRBV15 to TRBJ2-1; TRBD1 matches at 8 bases. Germline CDR1 reads LNHNV; CDR2 reads YYDKDF (reference sequence). After removal of 0 bases from V and 5 bases from J, the junction contained 6 bases not matched to a gene. CDR3 length: 16 residues. DNA for the CDR3: TGTGCCACCAGCAGAGAGGGCAGGGGGCGAAACAATGAGCAGTTCTTC. Its protein product is CATSREGRGRNNEQFF. Looking up the rest from reference TRBV15 and TRBJ2-1 gives the full variable domain: DAMVIQNPRYQVTQFGKPVTLSCSQTLNHNVMYWYQQKSSQAPKLLFHYYDKDFNNEADTPDNFQSRRPNTSFCFLDIRSPGLGDTAMYLCATSREGRGRNNEQFFGPGTRLTVL.

CDR3 protein: CAGGDTRGGNEQFF. The DNA for the CDR3 is TGTGCCGGGGGAGATACTAGGGGGGGCAATGAGCAGTTCTTC. This chain connects TRBV11-2 to TRBJ2-1, with D maybe TRBD2 (7 bases). Germline CDR1 is SGHAT and CDR2 is FQNNGV. V was cut by 11 bases and J by 6 bases, with 20 bases left in between. The CDR3 has 14 residues.

Written as DNA, the CDR3 is TGCAGTGCGGTAGCGAAGGTGACCCAGTACTTC. Translating gives CSAVAKVTQYF. This chain joins TRBV20-1 and TRBJ2-5; maybe TRBD2 (5 bases). Germline-derived CDR1 and CDR2 are DFQATT and SNEGSKA (reference sequence). CDR3 length: 11 amino acids. The V end lost 6 bases, the J end lost 7 bases, and 12 bases lay between the germline ends.

J is TRBJ2-1 and V is TRBV15, with 7 positions matching TRBD2. After removal of 1 base from V and 8 bases from J, the junction contained 8 bases not matched to a gene. CDR3 length: 15 amino acids. CDR1 is LNHNV and CDR2 is YYDKDF in the germline V gene (reference sequence). CDR3 DNA sequence: TGTGCCACCAGCAGAGTCCCGGGGGGAAGCCATGAGCAGTTCTTC. This translates into CATSRVPGGSHEQFF.

This clone was counted only a few times. The rearrangement links TRBV7-8 to TRBJ1-2; a possible D gene is TRBD1 (5 bases). V gave up 1 base and J gave up 4 bases, with 16 bases separating them. This CDR3 has 16 residues. Germline V gene sequence: CDR1 SGHVS, CDR2 FQNEAQ. CDR3 in amino acids: CASSLVPGRGIYGYTF. The DNA of the CDR3 is TGTGCCAGCAGCTTAGTACCGGGACGGGGGATCTATGGCTACACCTTC.

The rearrangement links TRBV19 to TRBJ1-5; TRBD1 is a possible D gene (6 bases). The ends were cut back, 5 bases at V and 9 bases at J, with 14 bases in the middle. CDR3 length: 13 amino acids. CDR1 and CDR2 (germline): LNHDA, SQIVND (reference sequence). DNA of the CDR3: TGTGCCAGTAGTTTTACAGGGACCCCGCCCCAGCATTTT. Translating it yields CASSFTGTPPQHF.

The chain uses TRBV28 and TRBJ2-7; TRBD1 matches 7 bases. CDR3 length equals 14 residues. The V gene end was trimmed by 6 bases and the J gene end by 3 bases; junction bases not matched to a gene: 8. Germline assignment: CDR1 MDHEN and CDR2 SYDVKM. The CDR3 spells CASSQPSGGYEQYF. The CDR3 region has the DNA TGTGCCAGCAGCCAGCCTTCAGGGGGCTACGAGCAGTACTTC.

Turning to this clone: The same CDR3 arises from other DNA sequences in this sample as well. The V and J genes are TRBV18 and TRBJ2-5; D gene unclear. The CDR3 has 11 residues. V was pared by 3 bases and J by 5 bases, with 4 bases between. CDR1 and CDR2 from the germline V gene are KGHSH and LQKENI. Here the CDR3 DNA reads TGTGCCAGCTCACCTGAGGAGACCCAGTACTTC. Amino acids: CASSPEETQYF.

The chain joins TRBV6-5 to TRBJ2-5, with 7 bases fitting TRBD1. Germline loops: CDR1 MNHEY, CDR2 SVGAGI. CDR3 length: 14 residues. Losses at the gene ends were 5 bases for V and 2 bases for J; bases not matched to a gene: 5. The CDR3 sequence is CASSPYRGQETQYF. CDR3 nucleotide sequence: TGTGCCAGCAGTCCATACAGGGGTCAAGAGACCCAGTACTTC.

The chain joins TRBV7-9 to TRBJ2-1, with D tentatively TRBD2 (5 bases). The V end lost 0 bases, the J end lost 12 bases, and 12 bases lay between the germline ends. Germline V gene lookup returns CDR1 SEHNR and CDR2 FQNEAQ (reference sequence). The CDR3 spans 13 residues. CDR3 in amino acids: CASSLASWTLQFF. CDR3 nucleotides: TGTGCCAGCAGCTTAGCGTCCTGGACTTTGCAGTTCTTC. The full variable domain, its missing parts supplied by reference TRBV7-9 and TRBJ2-1, is DTGVSQNPRHKITKRGQNVTFRCDPISEHNRLYWYRQTLGQGPEFLTYFQNEAQLEKSRLLSDRFSAERPKGSFSTLEIQRTEQGDSAMYLCASSLASWTLQFFGPGTRLTVL.

This clone was observed a handful of times. The chain has TRBV11-2 and TRBJ2-5; D ambiguous. The J call may be wrong; the DNA end is better matched by TRBJ2-7. CDR3 size: 10 residues. Germline V gives CDR1 SGHAT, CDR2 FQNNGV. The CDR3 loop is CASSSYEQYF. The CDR3 nucleotides read TGTGCCAGCAGCTCCTACGAGCAGTACTTC.

V gene TRBV7-8 combines with J gene TRBJ1-5; D is ambiguous. The V gene lost 5 bases and the J gene lost 4 bases, with 21 bases spanning the gap. Germline CDR1 reads SGHVS; CDR2 reads FQNEAQ. This CDR3 is 17 amino acids long. The CDR3 bases are TGTGCCAGCAGCCCAACCCCCCCAACGGGGAGGAATCAGCCCCAGCATTTT. This gives the protein CASSPTPPTGRNQPQHF.

The chain links TRBV5-1 to TRBJ2-5; D not resolved. The CDR3 is 14 residues long. CDR1 is SGHRS, CDR2 YFSETQ, per germline. Trimming took off 1 base at V and 1 base at J, with 8 bases between the two ends. The CDR3, as DNA: TGCGCCAGCAGCTTGCGGGTTATCCAAGAGACCCAGTACTTC. It specifies CASSLRVIQETQYF.

The genes are TRBV5-1 and TRBJ2-1, with 7 bases lining up with TRBD1. The CDR3 spans 16 residues. The J segment lost 0 bases and the V segment lost 4 bases, leaving 7 bases of the junction unmatched. Germline V gene lookup returns CDR1 SGHRS and CDR2 YFSETQ. CDR3 nucleotide sequence: TGCGCCAGCAGCGCTAGGACAGGAAGCTCCTACAATGAGCAGTTCTTC. Its translation is CASSARTGSSYNEQFF.

This clone has only a few counts. The chain links TRBV27 to TRBJ1-2; D is perhaps TRBD1 (5 bases). Germline loops: CDR1 MNHEY, CDR2 SMNVEV (reference sequence). The V gene lost 5 bases and the J gene lost 8 bases, with 18 bases spanning the gap. The CDR3 length is 14 residues. As DNA, the CDR3 is TGTGCCAGCAGTCCCGGTGATGGGGGAGGAGGCTACACCTTC. Translated: CASSPGDGGGGYTF.

The chain couples TRBV2 to TRBJ2-1; no clear D. Germline assignment: CDR1 SNHLY and CDR2 FYNNEI. The CDR3 spans 14 residues. Trimming removed 1 base from V and 9 bases from J, with 13 bases in between. CDR3 region: CASSEVYFRSEQFF. For the CDR3, the DNA is TGTGCCAGCAGTGAAGTCTACTTTCGTAGTGAGCAGTTCTTC.

This chain links TRBV9 with TRBJ1-2; TRBD1 is a possible D gene (5 bases). Germline-derived CDR1 and CDR2 are SGDLS and YYNGEE. V was trimmed by 2 bases and J by 4 bases, leaving 9 bases between them. CDR3 length: 13 residues. Here the CDR3 DNA reads TGTGCCAGCAGCGTTTCAGGGCCCTATGGCTACACCTTC. It is translated as CASSVSGPYGYTF.

Concerning this clone: The sample carries other DNA sequences with the same CDR3. V usage is TRBV30 and J usage is TRBJ2-5, with D perhaps TRBD1 (6 bases). Per the germline V gene, CDR1 is GTSNPN and CDR2 is SVGIG (reference sequence). With 0 bases removed from V and 5 bases from J, the gap between germline ends came to 7 bases. The CDR3 runs to 12 residues. The chain's CDR3 is CAWSVRGETQYF. Here the CDR3 DNA reads TGTGCCTGGAGTGTGAGGGGGGAGACCCAGTACTTC. The full variable domain, rest sourced from reference TRBV30 and TRBJ2-5, is SQTIHQWPATLVQPVGSPLSLECTVEGTSNPNLYWYRQAAGRGLQLLFYSVGIGQISSEVPQNLSASRPQDRQFILSSKKLLLSDSGFYLCAWSVRGETQYFGPGTRLLVL.

This chain links TRBV5-4 with TRBJ2-1, with D tentatively TRBD2 (5 bases). The V gene lost 1 base and the J gene lost 7 bases, with 9 bases spanning the gap. Germline CDR1 reads SGHNT; CDR2 reads YYREEE (reference sequence). There are 13 residues in the CDR3. The CDR3 nucleotides read TGTGCCAGCAGCTTGTTAGCGTCAAATGAGCAGTTCTTC. Protein: CASSLLASNEQFF.

The chain recombines TRBV30 with TRBJ1-5; the D gene is possibly TRBD1 (6 bases). Trimming pared 3 bases from V and 5 bases from J, leaving 14 bases between. The length of the CDR3 is 14 residues. Germline-derived CDR1 and CDR2 are GTSNPN and SVGIG (reference sequence). The CDR3 DNA reads as TGTGCCTGGAGGGGCAGGGGAGTGGATCAGCCCCAGCATTTT. It translates to CAWRGRGVDQPQHF.

This clone has just a few counts. V gene TRBV4-3 combines with J gene TRBJ2-1; 7 bases agree with TRBD2. The ends lost 1 base at V and 8 bases at J; junction bases unmatched: 11. The CDR3 totals 16 residues. Germline CDR1 is LGHNA and CDR2 is YSLEER. DNA of the CDR3: TGCGCCAGCAGCCAAGCAGCGGGACCTTATGCGGATGAGCAGTTCTTC. Amino acids: CASSQAAGPYADEQFF.

This chain's CDR3 is CSVEDGSNQPQHF. The CDR3 bases are TGCAGCGTTGAAGACGGTAGCAATCAGCCCCAGCATTTT. The genes are TRBV29-1 and TRBJ1-5; D gene uncertain. V shed 0 bases and J shed 0 bases, with 3 bases lying between them. CDR1 is SQVTM, CDR2 ANQGSEA, per germline. The CDR3 spans 13 residues. The full variable domain, with the rest looked up from reference TRBV29-1 and TRBJ1-5, is SAVISQKPSRDICQRGTSLTIQCQVDSQVTMMFWYRQQPGQSLTLIATANQGSEATYESGFVIDKFPISRPNLTFSTLTVSNMSPEDSSIYLCSVEDGSNQPQHFGDGTRLSIL.

The rearrangement uses TRBV25-1 and TRBJ2-3; D possibly corresponds to TRBD1 (5 bases). Trimming stripped 1 base from V and 2 bases from J, with 7 bases between. This CDR3 comprises 14 residues. From germline, CDR1 is MGHDK and CDR2 SYGVNS. The CDR3 protein is CASSEWGSTDTQYF. The CDR3 nucleotides read TGTGCCAGCAGTGAATGGGGCTCCACAGATACGCAGTATTTT.

The CDR3 nucleotides read TGTGCCAGCAGTTACTCGAATCGGGGAACCTACGAGCAGTACTTC. It specifies CASSYSNRGTYEQYF. The V gene is TRBV6-5, the J gene TRBJ2-7; TRBD2 might be the D (5 bases). CDR1 is MNHEY and CDR2 is SVGAGI in the germline V gene. CDR3 length equals 15 residues. V was cut by 0 bases and J by 2 bases, with 11 bases left in between.

This clone was counted only a few times. This chain links TRBV20-1 with TRBJ2-3; no clear D. The CDR3 is 9 residues long. CDR1 and CDR2 from the germline V gene are DFQATT and SNEGSKA (reference sequence). CDR3 coding DNA: TGCAGACTCGCGGATACGCAGTATTTT. Encoded protein: CRLADTQYF.

The rearrangement uses TRBV4-2 and TRBJ2-1; possibly TRBD2 for D (7 bases). The CDR3 is 14 residues long. Trimming cost V 0 bases and J 14 bases, with 17 bases left between them. In germline, CDR1 is LGHNA, CDR2 YNFKEQ. The CDR3 nucleotides are TGTGCCAGCAGCCAAGACGAGGGGGGGAGTAGTAAGTTCTTC. Its protein is CASSQDEGGSSKFF.

This clone turned up a few times. The chain is built from TRBV5-1 and TRBJ2-3, with TRBD2 as a possible D gene (5 bases). With 2 bases removed from V and 3 bases from J, the gap between germline ends came to 16 bases. From germline, CDR1 is SGHRS and CDR2 YFSETQ. The CDR3 sequence is 16 residues long. In nucleotides, the CDR3 is TGCGCCAGCAGCTTCACCTGGGAGCGACCAACAGATACGCAGTATTTT. Translating gives CASSFTWERPTDTQYF.

A word on this clone: Other nucleotide sequences in the sample specify the same CDR3. The chain employs TRBV5-1 and TRBJ2-3; D gene unclear. The V gene's germline CDR1 is SGHRS and CDR2 YFSETQ. The V end lost 4 bases, the J end lost 2 bases, and 5 bases lay between the germline ends. CDR3 size: 12 residues. CDR3 region: CASSLSTDTQYF. In nucleotides, the CDR3 is TGCGCCAGCAGCCTCTCCACAGATACGCAGTATTTT. Drawing the rest from reference TRBV5-1 and TRBJ2-3, the complete variable domain is KAGVTQTPRYLIKTRGQQVTLSCSPISGHRSVSWYQQTPGQGLQFLFEYFSETQRNKGNFPGRFSGRQFSNSRSEMNVSTLELGDSALYLCASSLSTDTQYFGPGTRLTVL.

This clone has just a few counts. The rearrangement links TRBV20-1 to TRBJ2-5, with D perhaps matching TRBD2 (5 bases). This CDR3 region has 11 residues. Germline assignment: CDR1 DFQATT and CDR2 SNEGSKA (reference sequence). Between the trimmed V and J ends, which lost 3 bases and 7 bases, there was a span of 9 bases. This CDR3 reads CSAREVGTQYF. CDR3 DNA: TGCAGTGCTAGGGAGGTTGGGACCCAGTACTTC.

Here the CDR3 reads CATSRVWTSGRHEQYF. The CDR3 DNA sequence: TGTGCCACCAGCAGAGTATGGACTAGCGGGAGGCACGAGCAGTACTTC. The genes are TRBV15 and TRBJ2-7; 14 bases line up with TRBD2. V lost 1 base and J lost 5; bases outside the gene matches: 4. Looked up from germline, CDR1 is LNHNV and CDR2 is YYDKDF (reference sequence). CDR3 size: 16 residues.